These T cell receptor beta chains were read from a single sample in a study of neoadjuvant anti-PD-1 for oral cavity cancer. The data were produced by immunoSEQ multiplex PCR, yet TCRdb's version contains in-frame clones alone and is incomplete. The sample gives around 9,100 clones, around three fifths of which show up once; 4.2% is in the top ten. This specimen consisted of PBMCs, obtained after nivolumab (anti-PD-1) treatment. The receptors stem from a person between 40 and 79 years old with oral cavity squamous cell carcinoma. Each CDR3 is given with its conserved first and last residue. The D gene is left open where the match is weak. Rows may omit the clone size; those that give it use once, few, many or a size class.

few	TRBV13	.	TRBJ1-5	CASGERVLNF	TGTGCCAGCGGGGAAAGGGTCCTCAATTTT
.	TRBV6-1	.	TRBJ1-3	CASSEDRAAGNTIYF	TGTGCCAGCAGTGAAGACAGGGCAGCTGGAAACACCATATATTTT
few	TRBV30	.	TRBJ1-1	CALGQRAFF	TGTGCCTTGGGGCAGAGAGCTTTCTTT
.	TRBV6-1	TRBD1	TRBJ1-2	CASSESNRGWGGYTF	TGTGCCAGCAGTGAATCGAACAGGGGTTGGGGTGGCTACACCTTC
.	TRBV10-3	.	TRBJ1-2	CAISESTGYGYTF	TGTGCCATCAGTGAGTCCACGGGCTATGGCTACACCTTC
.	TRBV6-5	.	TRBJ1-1	CASSGRGSNTEAFF	TGTGCCAGCAGTGGCAGAGGATCGAACACTGAAGCTTTCTTT
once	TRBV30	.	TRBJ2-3	CAWSGDSTDTQYF	TGTGCCTGGAGTGGGGACAGCACAGATACGCAGTATTTT
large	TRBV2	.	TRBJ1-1	CASSPTSLNTEAFF	TGTGCCAGCAGCCCAACCTCTTTGAACACTGAAGCTTTCTTT
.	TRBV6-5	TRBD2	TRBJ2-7	CASSYTSGGSYEQYF	TGTGCCAGCAGTTACACGAGCGGGGGGTCCTACGAGCAGTACTTC
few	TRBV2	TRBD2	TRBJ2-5	CANPRGEEETQYF	TGTGCCAACCCGCGGGGGGAAGAAGAGACCCAGTACTTC
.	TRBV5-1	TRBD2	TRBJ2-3	CASSPGTSGDTQYF	TGCGCCAGCAGCCCCGGGACTAGCGGGGATACGCAGTATTTT
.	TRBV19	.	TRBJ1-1	CASEQNTEAFF	TGTGCCAGTGAGCAGAACACTGAAGCTTTCTTT
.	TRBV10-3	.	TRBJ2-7	CAISESTDYEQYF	TGTGCCATCAGTGAGTCCACAGACTACGAGCAGTACTTC
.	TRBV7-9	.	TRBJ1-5	CASSLGGYSNQPQHF	TGTGCCAGCAGCTTAGGGGGATATAGCAATCAGCCCCAGCATTTT
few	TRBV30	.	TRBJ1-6	CAWTTRRRTNSPLHF	TGTGCCTGGACCACTCGACGGAGGACTAATTCACCCCTCCACTTT
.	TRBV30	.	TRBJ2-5	CAWSGRGSQYF	TGTGCCTGGAGTGGGCGGGGATCCCAGTACTTC
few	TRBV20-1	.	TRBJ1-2	CSAWEGRGYTF	TGCAGTGCTTGGGAGGGTAGGGGCTACACCTTC
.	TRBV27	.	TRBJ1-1	CASSLWAGRMNTEAFF	TGTGCCAGCAGTTTATGGGCGGGACGCATGAACACTGAAGCTTTCTTT
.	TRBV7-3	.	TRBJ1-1	CASSLRVDTEAFF	TGTGCCAGCAGCTTAAGGGTCGACACTGAAGCTTTCTTT
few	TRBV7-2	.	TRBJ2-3	CASSLAADSRGSTQYF	TGTGCCAGCAGCTTAGCAGCGGACTCCCGGGGCAGTACGCAGTATTTT
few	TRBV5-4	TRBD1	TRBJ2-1	CASSWDRGLNEQFF	TGTGCCAGCAGCTGGGACAGGGGGCTGAATGAGCAGTTCTTC
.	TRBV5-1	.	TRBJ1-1	CASSLGWELMNTEAFF	TGCGCCAGCAGCTTGGGGTGGGAGTTGATGAACACTGAAGCTTTCTTT
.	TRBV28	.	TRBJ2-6	CASSLAGITSGANVLTF	TGTGCCAGCAGTTTGGCAGGGATCACCTCTGGGGCCAACGTCCTGACTTTC
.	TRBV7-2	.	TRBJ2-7	CASSLAAPPYYEQYF	TGTGCCAGCAGCTTAGCAGCGCCACCATACTACGAGCAGTACTTC
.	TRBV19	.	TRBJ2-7	CASSPTRGAPPYEQYF	TGTGCCAGTAGTCCCACGAGGGGGGCCCCGCCCTACGAGCAGTACTTC
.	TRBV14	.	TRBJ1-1	CASSQRWNTEAFF	TGTGCCAGCAGCCAACGGTGGAACACTGAAGCTTTCTTT
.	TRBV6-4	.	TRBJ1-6	CASSDSRVGPLHF	TGTGCCAGCAGTGACTCGAGGGTAGGGCCCCTCCACTTT
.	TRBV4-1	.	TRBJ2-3	CASSQERAGALDTQYF	TGCGCCAGCAGCCAAGAGAGGGCGGGGGCACTAGATACGCAGTATTTT
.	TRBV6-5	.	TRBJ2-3	CASRGTASTDTQYF	TGTGCCAGCAGGGGGACGGCCAGCACAGATACGCAGTATTTT
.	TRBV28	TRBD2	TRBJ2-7	CASRAGVWEQYF	TGTGCCAGCAGGGCGGGAGTGTGGGAGCAGTACTTC
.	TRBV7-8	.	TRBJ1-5	CASTQPGSSKPQHF	TGTGCCAGCACCCAACCGGGCAGCTCGAAGCCCCAGCATTTT
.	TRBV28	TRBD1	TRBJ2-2	CASTLGTGRTGELFF	TGTGCCAGCACCCTAGGGACAGGGCGGACCGGGGAGCTGTTTTTT
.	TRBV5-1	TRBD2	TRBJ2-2	CASSLASGRVSNTGELFF	TGCGCCAGCAGCTTGGCTAGCGGGAGGGTCTCAAACACCGGGGAGCTGTTTTTT
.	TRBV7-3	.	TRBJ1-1	CATGWGRAEAFF	TGTGCCACCGGGTGGGGAAGGGCTGAAGCTTTCTTT
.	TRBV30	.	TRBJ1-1	CAWSRRNTEAFF	TGTGCCTGGAGTCGCAGGAACACTGAAGCTTTCTTT
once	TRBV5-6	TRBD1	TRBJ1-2	CASSLTGSGYTF	TGTGCCAGCAGCCTGACAGGGAGTGGCTACACCTTC
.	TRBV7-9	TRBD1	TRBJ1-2	CASSWGQAAYGYTF	TGTGCCAGCAGCTGGGGACAGGCGGCCTATGGCTACACCTTC
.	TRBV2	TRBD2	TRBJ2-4	CASSLSGDKNIQYF	TGTGCCAGCAGTCTTAGCGGGGACAAAAACATTCAGTACTTC
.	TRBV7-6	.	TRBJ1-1	CASSPNGGPEAFF	TGTGCCAGCAGCCCTAACGGGGGCCCTGAAGCTTTCTTT
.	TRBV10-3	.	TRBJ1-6	CAISGEEGNYNSPLHF	TGTGCCATCAGTGGGGAGGAGGGGAACTATAATTCACCCCTCCACTTT
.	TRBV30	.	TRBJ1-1	CAGLVGSNTEAFF	TGTGCCGGCCTAGTGGGGAGCAACACTGAAGCTTTCTTT
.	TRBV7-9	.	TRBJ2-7	CASSLAGTPTYEQYF	TGTGCCAGCAGCTTAGCGGGGACTCCCACCTACGAGCAGTACTTC
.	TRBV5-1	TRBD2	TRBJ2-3	CASRWTSGSKDTQYF	TGCGCCAGCAGATGGACTAGCGGGAGTAAAGATACGCAGTATTTT
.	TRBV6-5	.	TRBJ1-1	CASSYSRGNTEAFF	TGTGCCAGCAGTTACTCCAGGGGGAACACTGAAGCTTTCTTT
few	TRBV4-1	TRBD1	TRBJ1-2	CASRNPGGLNYGYTF	TGCGCCAGCAGGAACCCAGGGGGACTGAACTATGGCTACACCTTC
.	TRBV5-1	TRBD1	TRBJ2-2	CASSSTGYTGELFF	TGCGCCAGCAGCTCGACAGGGTACACCGGGGAGCTGTTTTTT
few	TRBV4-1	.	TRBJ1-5	CASSQDGAGINQPQHF	TGCGCCAGCAGCCAAGATGGGGCAGGGATCAATCAGCCCCAGCATTTT
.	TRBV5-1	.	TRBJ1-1	CASSILGGTEAFF	TGCGCCAGCAGCATATTAGGGGGCACTGAAGCTTTCTTT
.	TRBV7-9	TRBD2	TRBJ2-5	CASTPGLAGMETQYF	TGTGCCAGCACTCCCGGACTAGCGGGGATGGAGACCCAGTACTTC
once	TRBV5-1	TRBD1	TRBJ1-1	CASSGYQGAGTEAFF	TGCGCCAGCAGCGGATACCAGGGGGCTGGCACTGAAGCTTTCTTT
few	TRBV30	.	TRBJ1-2	CAWRAWDGYTF	TGTGCCTGGAGGGCGTGGGATGGCTACACCTTC
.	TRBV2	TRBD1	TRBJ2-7	CASSVDRGDYEQYF	TGTGCCAGCAGCGTAGACAGGGGGGACTACGAGCAGTACTTC
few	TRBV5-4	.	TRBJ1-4	CASSLQGFANEKLFF	TGTGCCAGCAGCTTACAGGGCTTTGCTAATGAAAAACTGTTTTTT
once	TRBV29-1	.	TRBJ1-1	CSVALGLNTEAFF	TGCAGCGTAGCGTTGGGATTGAACACTGAAGCTTTCTTT
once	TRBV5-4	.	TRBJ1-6	CASSLASPSGEERKSSPLHF	TGTGCCAGCAGCTTGGCTTCCCCAAGTGGGGAGGAAAGAAAAAGTTCACCCCTCCACTTT
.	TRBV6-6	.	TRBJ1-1	CASSSQGGGSTEAFF	TGTGCCAGCAGTTCCCAGGGCGGCGGCTCCACTGAAGCTTTCTTT